These 11 T cell receptor beta chains originate from one sample sequenced in a study of blood T cell repertoires in COVID-19. The data were produced by immunoSEQ multiplex PCR, yet TCRdb's version contains in-frame clones alone and is incomplete. The table shows about 140,000 clones, with approximately 90% occurring only once. Sequenced input: peripheral blood. These receptor sequences come from a woman aged 55-69 years with active COVID-19.

The CDR3 sequence is CASSLRTVLGGYGYTF. The CDR3 DNA is TGTGCCAGCAGTTTACGGACAGTTCTGGGTGGGTATGGCTACACCTTC. The genes are TRBV28 and TRBJ1-2, with D maybe TRBD1 (6 bases). Per the germline V gene, CDR1 is MDHEN and CDR2 is SYDVKM. V was pared by 2 bases and J by 5 bases, with 18 bases between. The CDR3 runs to 16 residues.

The rearrangement joins TRBV7-2 to TRBJ1-1; D unresolved. CDR1 SGHTA and CDR2 FQGNSA come from the germline V gene. This CDR3 contains 14 residues. V was clipped by 5 bases and J by 4 bases, with 14 bases between them. The CDR3 coding sequence is TGTGCCAGCAGCCACGCCCGGGGAGGCACTGAAGCTTTCTTT. Translation: CASSHARGGTEAFF.

The rearrangement joins TRBV30 to TRBJ1-1; D may be TRBD1 (6 bases). With 2 bases removed from V and 5 bases from J, the gap between germline ends came to 12 bases. This CDR3 is built from 13 residues. CDR1 and CDR2 (germline): GTSNPN, SVGIG (reference sequence). The CDR3 DNA reads as TGTGCCTGGAGTAGGGGGGGGGATACTGAAGCTTTCTTT. It specifies CAWSRGGDTEAFF. The variable domain in full, completed from reference TRBV30 and TRBJ1-1, reads SQTIHQWPATLVQPVGSPLSLECTVEGTSNPNLYWYRQAAGRGLQLLFYSVGIGQISSEVPQNLSASRPQDRQFILSSKKLLLSDSGFYLCAWSRGGDTEAFFGQGTRLTVV.

The chain employs TRBV6-6 and TRBJ2-7; 7 bases are a match to TRBD2. CDR1 MNHNY and CDR2 SVGAGI come from the germline V gene (reference sequence). V dropped 4 bases and J dropped 6; count of bases not matched to a gene: 9. The CDR3 is 14 amino acids. The CDR3 nucleotides read TGTGCCAGCAGTTCTGTAGTAGCGGGCGGCGAGCAGTACTTC. It encodes CASSSVVAGGEQYF.

V usage is TRBV28 and J usage is TRBJ1-6; D call uncertain. CDR1 MDHEN and CDR2 SYDVKM come from the germline V gene. The CDR3 covers 16 residues. Trimming shortened V by 1 base and J by 4 bases, and 11 bases separated the two germline ends. CDR3 loop: CASSLFDPGYNSPLHF. CDR3 coding DNA: TGTGCCAGCAGTTTATTTGATCCCGGGTATAATTCACCCCTCCACTTT.

This clone was seen once. CDR3 DNA sequence: TGCGCCAGCAGGCCCCTGGCGACCCGCCCCTTAGCGGGAGGGCCAAGGACCGGGGAGCTGTTTTTT. Protein: CASRPLATRPLAGGPRTGELFF. V gene TRBV10-2 combines with J gene TRBJ2-2, with 11 bases lining up with TRBD2. The CDR3 length is 22 residues. Per the germline V gene, CDR1 is WSHSY and CDR2 is SAAADI. With 6 bases clipped from V and 5 bases from J, the junction kept 26 bases outside the gene matches.

This clone has more than one count but fewer than ten. The chain has TRBV28 and TRBJ2-1, with 16 bases identical to TRBD2. CDR1 and CDR2 from the germline V gene are MDHEN and SYDVKM. CDR3 length: 19 residues. V lost 6 bases, J lost 3 bases, and 11 bases stayed unmatched. CDR3 sequence reads: CASSPLGLAGGFDYNEQFF. The CDR3 bases are TGTGCCAGCAGCCCCCTGGGACTAGCGGGAGGGTTCGACTACAATGAGCAGTTCTTC.

The chain is built from TRBV9 and TRBJ2-1, with TRBD2 matching over 11 bases. V lost 2 bases to trimming and J lost 1 base; unmatched junction nucleotides: 2. CDR3 length: 16 residues. Per the germline V gene, CDR1 is SGDLS and CDR2 is YYNGEE. CDR3 region: CASSVLAGGSYNEQFF. For the CDR3, the DNA is TGTGCCAGCAGCGTCCTAGCGGGAGGTTCCTACAATGAGCAGTTCTTC. Filled out from reference TRBV9 and TRBJ2-1, the complete variable domain reads DSGVTQTPKHLITATGQRVTLRCSPRSGDLSVYWYQQSLDQGLQFLIQYYNGEERAKGNILERFSAQQFPDLHSELNLSSLELGDSALYFCASSVLAGGSYNEQFFGPGTRLTVL.

The chain recombines TRBV28 with TRBJ1-1; 12 bases fit TRBD1. The CDR3 has 16 residues. Germline CDR1 and CDR2: MDHEN and SYDVKM. V was clipped by 4 bases and J by 5 bases; unmatched bases: 8. The CDR3 DNA reads as TGTGCCAGCAGTTCCCCGGGACAGGGGGCAGTTACTGAAGCTTTCTTT. Translating gives CASSSPGQGAVTEAFF.

A single count supports this clone. The J gene is TRBJ2-1, the V gene TRBV5-1; TRBD1 matches 9 bases. The germline V gene has CDR1 SGHRS and CDR2 YFSETQ. The CDR3 runs 17 residues. The trim removed 4 bases at V and 4 bases at J, leaving 12 bases unmatched. The CDR3, as DNA: TGCGCCAGCAGCCTGAAAACAGGGGGCGTAATTTACAATGAGCAGTTCTTC. Its translation: CASSLKTGGVIYNEQFF.

The rearrangement links TRBV7-6 to TRBJ2-7, with 11 nucleotides matching TRBD1. The CDR3 is made up of 15 amino acids. V lost 3 bases and J lost 7; bases outside the gene matches: 8. CDR1 is SGHVS and CDR2 is FNYEAQ in the germline V gene. CDR3 DNA: TGTGCCAGCAGCTTTCAAGGACAGGGGGCGGGTGAGCAGTACTTC. Translating it yields CASSFQGQGAGEQYF.